Listed here are 18 T cell receptor beta chains from one sample, sequenced in a study of monozygotic twins with inflammatory bowel disease. TCRdb re-called the 5' RACE reads, yielding one record per CDR3 amino acid sequence without DNA. The sample's table shows 200,000 to 250,000 distinct CDR3 sequences. The sequenced sample was blood. The source is a human donor with ulcerative colitis or Crohn's disease, or a healthy co-twin of an affected twin (not recorded which).

This CDR3 is CASSLEGQEVYEQYF. The rearrangement links TRBV5-1 to TRBJ2-7. The CDR3 totals 15 residues. The germline CDR1 and CDR2 sequences are SGHRS and YFSETQ.

This chain uses TRBV7-3 with TRBJ2-3; the TCRdb call, TRBD2, lacks DNA for checking. Germline V gives CDR1 SGHTA, CDR2 FQGTGA. CDR3 length equals 16 residues. The CDR3 loop reads CASSLGLAGSADTQYF.

The chain links TRBV7-2 to TRBJ1-2; TCRdb proposes TRBD1, but this gene call is untestable without DNA. This CDR3 is built from 12 residues. Germline V CDR1 and CDR2: SGHTA, FQGNSA. The CDR3 region is CASNRDRGGYTF.

CDR3 residues: CATQRGPGQGNTGELFF. The V and J genes are TRBV9 and TRBJ2-2; TCRdb lists TRBD1, though no DNA is available to test this call. Germline loops: CDR1 SGDLS, CDR2 YYNGEE. The CDR3 loop spans 17 amino acids. The full variable domain, completed using reference TRBV9 and TRBJ2-2, is DSGVTQTPKHLITATGQRVTLRCSPRSGDLSVYWYQQSLDQGLQFLIQYYNGEERAKGNILERFSAQQFPDLHSELNLSSLELGDSALYFCATQRGPGQGNTGELFFGEGSRLTVL.

The CDR3 spells CATHQGDSPLHF. V usage is TRBV5-5 and J usage is TRBJ1-6; the D call of TRBD1 rests on TCRdb alone, since no DNA is present to check it. CDR1 and CDR2 from the germline V gene are SGHKS and YYEKEE (reference sequence). The CDR3 spans 12 residues.

This chain uses TRBV20-1 with TRBJ2-5; the TCRdb D gene call, TRBD2, has no DNA to confirm it. The germline V gene has CDR1 DFQATT and CDR2 SNEGSKA (reference sequence). This CDR3 spans 14 amino acids. CDR3 residues: CSARSGTSSETQYF.

The chain has TRBV27 and TRBJ1-2; TCRdb selects TRBD1, and the lack of DNA leaves this call unchecked. CDR3 size: 15 residues. In germline, CDR1 is MNHEY, CDR2 SMNVEV (reference sequence). CDR3 residues: CASSRDSALNYGYTF.

The chain links TRBV7-9 to TRBJ2-5. Germline V gene sequence: CDR1 SEHNR, CDR2 FQNEAQ (reference sequence). The CDR3 is 13 amino acids. CDR3 protein: CASSFVPQETQYF.

V gene TRBV30 combines with J gene TRBJ2-2. The CDR3 has 12 residues. Germline-derived CDR1 and CDR2 are GTSNPN and SVGIG (reference sequence). This CDR3 is CAWEPLPGELFF.

The rearrangement links TRBV20-1 to TRBJ1-2. Looked up from germline, CDR1 is DFQATT and CDR2 is SNEGSKA (reference sequence). This CDR3 spans 13 amino acids. CDR3 in amino acids: CSASGSTPGGYTF.

The rearrangement joins TRBV10-3 to TRBJ1-6; TCRdb's D gene call, TRBD1, goes unchecked for lack of DNA. This CDR3 region has 14 residues. CDR1 ENHRY and CDR2 SYGVKD come from the germline V gene. CDR3 sequence reads: CAISESGANSPLHF.

CDR3 protein: CASSPFGEASNTEAYF. J is TRBJ1-1 and V is TRBV18. This CDR3 has 16 residues. Germline lookup yields CDR1 KGHSH and CDR2 LQKENI.

J is TRBJ1-5 and V is TRBV12-3 or TRBV12-4; with no DNA, the TCRdb D assignment of TRBD1 cannot be verified. The CDR3 is 17 amino acids. This CDR3 is CASSFARDEGSNQPQHF.

This chain connects TRBV2 to TRBJ1-1; as DNA is missing, the TRBD1 call by TCRdb cannot be tested. The length of the CDR3 is 13 residues. Germline values: CDR1 SNHLY, CDR2 FYNNEI. The chain's CDR3 is CASRGVQGTEAFF.

The rearrangement joins TRBV6-5 to TRBJ1-1. CDR1 is MNHEY and CDR2 is SVGAGI in the germline V gene. The CDR3 runs 12 residues. Here the CDR3 reads CASRDHGEKAFF.

J is TRBJ2-1 and V is TRBV20-1. Germline V gives CDR1 DFQATT, CDR2 SNEGSKA (reference sequence). The CDR3 spans 13 residues. CDR3 in amino acids: CSACFLVDNEQFF.

V usage is TRBV5-1 and J usage is TRBJ1-4; without DNA, the TCRdb call of TRBD1 cannot be checked. Germline V gene lookup returns CDR1 SGHRS and CDR2 YFSETQ. The CDR3 length is 15 residues. This CDR3 reads CASSLGQAPNEKLFF.

The rearrangement joins TRBV28 to TRBJ2-6; TCRdb's D call of TRBD2 is untestable without DNA. The CDR3 spans 16 residues. Germline V lookup: CDR1 MDHEN, CDR2 SYDVKM. Here the CDR3 reads CASSLLTNSGANVLTF.